This TCR beta chain was recorded in a study of cytomegalovirus exposure and HLA in healthy donors. As for the study in general: Unique TCR beta sequences numbering 95 million to 130 million came from approximately 180 million T cells in an earlier analysis. In terms of ancestry, the Caucasian-associated cluster contained roughly 80% of the approximately 420 genotyped donors.

It was with 60 Vbeta and 13 Jbeta primers that the PCR ran. TCRdb keeps only in-frame clones here, not all; method: immunoSEQ multiplex PCR. The sample yields 75,000 to 90,000 clones, about 85% seen once. Trimming pared 5 bases from V and 7 bases from J, leaving 8 bases between. There are 12 residues in the CDR3. The germline gives CDR1 MDHEN, CDR2 SYDVKM. The rearrangement links TRBV28 to TRBJ2-2, with D unresolved. Material: PBMCs. The receptor was derived from a man in his forties in good health and CMV-seropositive. For the CDR3, the DNA is TGTGCCAGCAGTCCCGGAGTCGGGGAGCTGTTTTTT. This encodes CASSPGVGELFF.